Below, one T cell receptor beta chain is given with its context. The antigen is unknown. Data came from immunoSEQ multiplex PCR; TCRdb stores just in-frame clones and leaves some out. The sample comprises some 72,000 clones, about 92% of which are singletons, and 6% to 8.5% rests with the top ten. This entry is derived from a study of T cell responses to AZD1222 COVID-19 vaccine. The CDR3 consists of 16 residues. Germline V gene data show CDR1 as SGHAT and CDR2 as FQNNGV. V dropped 0 bases and J dropped 1 base, with 12 bases sitting between them. Study observations and caveats: Spike-specific TCRs gained breadth and depth after people received two AZD1222 doses. Spike as a whole was targeted by vaccine-associated CD4 TCRs, dominant at 160-218 and 743-854. Just a handful of AZD1222 recipients tested seropositive at baseline. Donors in the cohort were predominantly white British and more often female, and clonal diversity was possibly underestimated.

The chain couples TRBV11-2 to TRBJ2-5, with no clear D. The source is an adult in good health. The specimen was peripheral blood, collected on day 0 of MenACWY control vaccination. The CDR3 is CASSLEVTATQETQYF. The CDR3 DNA sequence: TGTGCCAGCAGCTTAGAGGTAACAGCGACCCAAGAGACCCAGTACTTC. The variable domain in full, with the rest retrieved from reference TRBV11-2 and TRBJ2-5, is EAGVAQSPRYKIIEKRQSVAFWCNPISGHATLYWYQQILGQGPKLLIQFQNNGVVDDSQLPKDRFSAERLKGVDSTLKIQPAKLEDSAVYLCASSLEVTATQETQYFGPGTRLLVL.